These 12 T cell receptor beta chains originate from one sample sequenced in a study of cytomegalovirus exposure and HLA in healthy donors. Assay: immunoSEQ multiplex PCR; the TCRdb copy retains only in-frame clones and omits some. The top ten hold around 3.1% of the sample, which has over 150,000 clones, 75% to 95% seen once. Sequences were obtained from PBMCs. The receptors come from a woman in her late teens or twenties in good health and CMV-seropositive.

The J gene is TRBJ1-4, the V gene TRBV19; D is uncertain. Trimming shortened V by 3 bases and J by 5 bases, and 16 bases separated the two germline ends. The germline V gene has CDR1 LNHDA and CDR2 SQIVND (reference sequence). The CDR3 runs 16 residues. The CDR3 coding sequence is TGTGCCAGTAGTATCGAGGCAACACGATGGAATGAAAAACTGTTTTTT. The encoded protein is CASSIEATRWNEKLFF. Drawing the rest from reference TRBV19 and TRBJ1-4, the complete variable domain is DGGITQSPKYLFRKEGQNVTLSCEQNLNHDAMYWYRQDPGQGLRLIYYSQIVNDFQKGDIAEGYSVSREKKESFPLTVTSAQKNPTAFYLCASSIEATRWNEKLFFGSGTQLSVL.

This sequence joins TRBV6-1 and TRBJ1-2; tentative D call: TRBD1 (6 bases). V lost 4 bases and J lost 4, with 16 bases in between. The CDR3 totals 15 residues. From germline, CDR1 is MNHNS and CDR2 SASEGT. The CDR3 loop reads CASSASYREGYGYTF. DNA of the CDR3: TGTGCCAGCAGTGCCTCCTACAGGGAGGGCTATGGCTACACCTTC.

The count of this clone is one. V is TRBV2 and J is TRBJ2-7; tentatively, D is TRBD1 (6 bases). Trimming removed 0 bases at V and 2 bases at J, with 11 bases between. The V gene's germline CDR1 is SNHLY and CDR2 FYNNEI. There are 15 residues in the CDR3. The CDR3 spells CASSEATGNTYEQYF. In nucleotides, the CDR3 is TGTGCCAGCAGTGAAGCTACAGGGAATACCTACGAGCAGTACTTC.

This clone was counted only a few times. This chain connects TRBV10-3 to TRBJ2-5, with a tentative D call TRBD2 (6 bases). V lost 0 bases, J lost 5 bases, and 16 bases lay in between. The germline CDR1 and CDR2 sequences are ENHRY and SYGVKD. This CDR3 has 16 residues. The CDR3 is CAISESLQGGRETQYF. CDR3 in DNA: TGTGCCATCAGTGAGTCGTTGCAGGGAGGACGGGAGACCCAGTACTTC.

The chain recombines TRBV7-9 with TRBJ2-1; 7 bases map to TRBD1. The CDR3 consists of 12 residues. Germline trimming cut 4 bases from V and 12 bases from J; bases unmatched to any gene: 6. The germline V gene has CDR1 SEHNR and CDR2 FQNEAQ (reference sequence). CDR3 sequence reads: CASSSTGQVQFF. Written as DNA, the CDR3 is TGTGCCAGCAGCTCGACAGGACAGGTGCAGTTCTTC.

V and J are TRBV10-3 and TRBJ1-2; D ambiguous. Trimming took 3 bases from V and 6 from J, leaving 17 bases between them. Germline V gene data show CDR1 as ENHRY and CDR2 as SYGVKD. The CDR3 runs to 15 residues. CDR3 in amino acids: CAISDPLDMLNGYTF. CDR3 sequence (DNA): TGTGCCATCAGTGACCCCCTCGACATGCTCAATGGCTACACCTTC.

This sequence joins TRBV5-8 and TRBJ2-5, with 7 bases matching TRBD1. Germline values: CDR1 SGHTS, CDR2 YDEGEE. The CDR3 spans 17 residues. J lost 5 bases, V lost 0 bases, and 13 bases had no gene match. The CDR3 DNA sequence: TGTGCCAGCAGCTTGGTACCCGGTATCGGCAGGGGGGAGACCCAGTACTTC. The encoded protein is CASSLVPGIGRGETQYF.

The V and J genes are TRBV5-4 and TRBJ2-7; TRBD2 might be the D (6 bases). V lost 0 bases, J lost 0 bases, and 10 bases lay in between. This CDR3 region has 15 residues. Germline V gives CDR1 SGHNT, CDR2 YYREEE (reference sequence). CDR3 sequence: CASSLGAGFSYEQYF. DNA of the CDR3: TGTGCCAGCAGCTTGGGGGCGGGATTCTCCTACGAGCAGTACTTC.

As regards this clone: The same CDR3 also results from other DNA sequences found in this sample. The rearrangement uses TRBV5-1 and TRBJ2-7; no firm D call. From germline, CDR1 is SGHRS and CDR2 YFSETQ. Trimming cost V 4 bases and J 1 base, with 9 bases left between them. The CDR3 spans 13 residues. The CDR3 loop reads CASSPGQSYEQYF. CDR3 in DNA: TGCGCCAGCAGCCCGGGTCAATCCTACGAGCAGTACTTC.

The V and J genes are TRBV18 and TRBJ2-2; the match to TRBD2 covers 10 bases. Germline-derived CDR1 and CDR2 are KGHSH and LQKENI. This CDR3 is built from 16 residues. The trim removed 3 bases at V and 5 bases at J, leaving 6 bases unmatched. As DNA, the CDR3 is TGTGCCAGCTCACCCACTAGCGGGGCACTTACCGGGGAGCTGTTTTTT. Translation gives CASSPTSGALTGELFF.

The CDR3 spells CASSQGQTVNTEAFF. The CDR3 coding sequence is TGCGCCAGCAGCCAAGGACAGACGGTGAACACTGAAGCTTTCTTT. The chain joins TRBV4-1 to TRBJ1-1; D possibly corresponds to TRBD1 (5 bases). V shed 1 base and J shed 0 bases, with 9 bases lying between them. The CDR3 is 15 amino acids. CDR1 MGHRA and CDR2 YSYEKL come from the germline V gene.

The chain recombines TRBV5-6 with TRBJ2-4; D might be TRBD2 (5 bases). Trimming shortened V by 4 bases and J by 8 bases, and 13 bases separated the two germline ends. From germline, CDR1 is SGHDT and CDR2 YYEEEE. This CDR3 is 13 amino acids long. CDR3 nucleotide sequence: TGTGCCAGCAGCCTCAACCGGGGTCACATTCAGTACTTC. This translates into CASSLNRGHIQYF. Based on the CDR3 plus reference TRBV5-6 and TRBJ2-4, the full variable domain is DAGVTQSPTHLIKTRGQQVTLRCSPKSGHDTVSWYQQALGQGPQFIFQYYEEEERQRGNFPDRFSGHQFPNYSSELNVNALLLGDSALYLCASSLNRGHIQYFGAGTRLSVL.